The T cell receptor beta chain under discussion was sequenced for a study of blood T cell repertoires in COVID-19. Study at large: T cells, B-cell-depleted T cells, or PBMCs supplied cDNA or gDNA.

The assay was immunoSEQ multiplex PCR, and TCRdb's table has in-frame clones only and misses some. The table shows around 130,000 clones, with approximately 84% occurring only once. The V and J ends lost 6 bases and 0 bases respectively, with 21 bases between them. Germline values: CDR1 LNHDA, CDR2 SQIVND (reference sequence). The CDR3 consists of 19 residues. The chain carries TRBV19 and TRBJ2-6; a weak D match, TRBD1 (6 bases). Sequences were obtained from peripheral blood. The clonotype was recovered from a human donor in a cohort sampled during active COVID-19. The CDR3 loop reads CASSMPWTENPSGANVLTF. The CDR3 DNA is TGTGCCAGTAGCATGCCCTGGACAGAGAACCCCTCTGGGGCCAACGTCCTGACTTTC.